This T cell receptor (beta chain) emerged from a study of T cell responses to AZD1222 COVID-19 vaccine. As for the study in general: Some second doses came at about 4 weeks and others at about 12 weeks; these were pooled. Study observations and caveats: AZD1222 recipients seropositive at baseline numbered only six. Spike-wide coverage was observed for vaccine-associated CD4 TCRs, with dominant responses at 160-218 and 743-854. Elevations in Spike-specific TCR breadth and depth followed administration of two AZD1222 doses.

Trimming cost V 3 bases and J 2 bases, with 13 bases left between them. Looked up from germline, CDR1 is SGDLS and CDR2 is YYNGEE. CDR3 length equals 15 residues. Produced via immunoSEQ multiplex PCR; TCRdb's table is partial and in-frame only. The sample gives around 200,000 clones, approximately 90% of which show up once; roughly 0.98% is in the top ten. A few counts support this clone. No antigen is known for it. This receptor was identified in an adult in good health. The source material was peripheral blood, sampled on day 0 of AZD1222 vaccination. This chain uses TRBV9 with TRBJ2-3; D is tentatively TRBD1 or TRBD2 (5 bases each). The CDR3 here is CASSGDGYLTDTQYF. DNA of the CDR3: TGTGCCAGCAGCGGGGACGGATACCTCACAGATACGCAGTATTTT. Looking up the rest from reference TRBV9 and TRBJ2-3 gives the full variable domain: DSGVTQTPKHLITATGQRVTLRCSPRSGDLSVYWYQQSLDQGLQFLIQYYNGEERAKGNILERFSAQQFPDLHSELNLSSLELGDSALYFCASSGDGYLTDTQYFGPGTRLTVL.